These 32 T cell receptor delta chains share one sample of origin, sequenced in a study of gamma-delta T cells after stem cell transplantation. TCRdb fed the RT-PCR reads into CATT to redo clone calling. The sample includes thousands of delta-chain clones, less than 4.5% of them seen just once. The sequencing sample was made of gamma-delta T cells. Receptors originate from a human donor. It is not recorded whose cells these are; they may come from a transplant donor.

By sample share, this clone is medium-sized. A much larger clone sits a single nucleotide away, making a read error possible. The gene calls are TRDV1 and TRDJ1, with D possibly being TRDD2 or TRDD3 (7 bases each). The CDR3 consists of 21 residues. CDR1 is TSWWSYY, CDR2 QGS, per germline. The chain's CDR3 is CALGEASFLLTYWGPPGKPIF. The CDR3 DNA sequence: TGTGCTCTTGGGGAAGCCTCCTTCCTGCTGACTTACTGGGGCCCTCCGGGTAAACCCATCTTT.

This clone occurred a few times. With a much larger clone just one base away, this may be a read error. This chain joins TRDV1 and TRDJ1; the D gene is possibly TRDD3 (6 bases). Germline CDR1 and CDR2: TSWWSYY and QGS. The CDR3 covers 20 residues. In DNA form, the CDR3 reads TGTGCTCTTGGGGAACTGTGGACCCTTTTTTTGGCTGGGGTCTCCGATAAATTCATCTTT. It encodes CALGELWTLFLAGVSDKFIF.

This clone is labeled as medium-sized. This chain connects TRDV2 to TRDJ3, with 12 bases identical to TRDD3. The germline V gene has CDR1 GEAIGNYY and CDR2 EKD. The CDR3 totals 19 residues. J gave up 3 bases and V 1 base, and 6 bases lay outside the gene matches. In DNA, the CDR3 is TGTGCCTGTGACACGGTACTGGGGGATACCCTCTGGGACACCCGACAGATGTTTTTC. Amino acids: CACDTVLGDTLWDTRQMFF.

This clone has only a few counts. For this DNA, TCRdb reports the protein of a much larger clone, which diverges at residue 11, most likely from a read error; the protein presented here is translated directly from the DNA. The rearrangement joins TRDV2 to TRDJ1; D not resolved. V was clipped by 1 base and J by 6 bases, with 17 bases between them. This CDR3 comprises 15 residues. Germline lookup yields CDR1 GEAIGNYY and CDR2 EKD. The CDR3 spells CACDTLYSAGNKLIF. CDR3 coding DNA: TGTGCCTGTGACACGTTGTACTCAGCCGGCAATAAACTCATCTTT.

Turning to this clone: The protein TCRdb gives is from a much larger clone and does not agree with this DNA's translation at residue 4, likely a read error; the protein shown here comes from the DNA. J is TRDJ3 and V is TRDV2, with TRDD3 matching over 7 bases. The CDR3 extends over 25 amino acids. Germline V lookup: CDR1 GEAIGNYY, CDR2 EKD. The CDR3: CACATVSGWGTPLRLSSWDTRQMFF. CDR3 DNA: TGTGCCTGTGCCACCGTGAGTGGATGGGGGACCCCGCTTCGTTTATCGTCCTGGGATACCCGACAGATGTTTTTC.

This clone counts as medium-sized. Other DNA sequences in the same sample also yield this CDR3. The rearrangement joins TRDV2 to TRDJ1; TRDD3 agrees at 12 bases. The CDR3 totals 18 residues. The V gene's germline CDR1 is GEAIGNYY and CDR2 EKD. Germline trimming cut 3 bases from V and 0 bases from J; bases unmatched to any gene: 10. CDR3 loop: CACDPVLGDTGDTDKLIF. Written as DNA, the CDR3 is TGTGCCTGTGACCCCGTACTGGGGGATACCGGAGACACCGATAAACTCATCTTT.

Regarding this clone: A far larger clone lies a single base away; this is likely a read error. Within the sample, other DNA sequences also encode this same CDR3. The V call is TRDV2, the J call TRDJ1; 8 bases match TRDD3. CDR1 GEAIGNYY and CDR2 EKD come from the germline V gene. The CDR3 has 16 residues. The CDR3: CACDTLGELDTDKLIF. In nucleotides, the CDR3 is TGTGCCTGCGACACGCTGGGGGAACTGGACACCGATAAACTCATCTTT.

Only a few counts were recorded for this clone. Just one base apart from a much larger clone, this may be a read error. The chain recombines TRDV2 with TRDJ1; no firm D call. The CDR3 sequence is 14 residues long. CDR1 GEAIGNYY and CDR2 EKD come from the germline V gene. CDR3 residues: CARDTVMYTDKLIF. The CDR3, as DNA: TGTGCCCGTGACACCGTGATGTACACCGATAAACTCATCTTT.

For this clone: A far larger clone is only one base removed, so a read error is likely. The rearrangement uses TRDV1 and TRDJ1; D uncertain. Trimming removed 3 bases at V and 0 bases at J, with 32 bases between. In germline, CDR1 is TSWWSYY, CDR2 QGS. This CDR3 has 22 residues. Here the CDR3 DNA reads TGTGCTCTTGGGGACTTACGGCTGGTTTGGTCTGACACTCCCGACTACACCGATAAACTCATCTTT. It is translated as CALGDLRLVWSDTPDYTDKLIF.

This clone has a handful of counts. The translation of this DNA and the TCRdb protein of a much larger clone differ at residue 3, probably owing to a read error; the protein shown here is translated from the DNA. The chain links TRDV2 to TRDJ3, with TRDD3 matching over 9 bases. CDR3 length equals 17 residues. Germline-derived CDR1 and CDR2 are GEAIGNYY and EKD. The CDR3 region is CAYLLGESSWDTRQMFF. In nucleotides, the CDR3 is TGTGCCTATCTACTGGGGGAAAGCTCCTGGGACACCCGACAGATGTTCTTC.

Points on this clone: Translating this DNA gives a protein that differs at residue 13 from the TCRdb one, which belongs to a much larger clone; a read error is likely, and the protein shown is this translation. V is TRDV2 and J is TRDJ1; 12 bases align to TRDD3. Trimming at V came to 1 base and at J to 3 bases, leaving 11 bases not matched to a gene. The CDR3 sequence is 18 residues long. Germline V gives CDR1 GEAIGNYY, CDR2 EKD. In nucleotides, the CDR3 is TGTGCCTGTGACACTCTGGGGGATACGCGGGCGGTGCCCGATAAACTCATCTTT. The encoded protein is CACDTLGDTRAVPDKLIF.

This clone is judged large. Other DNA sequences in the same sample also yield this CDR3. This rearrangement joins TRDV2 to TRDJ1; 8 positions match TRDD3. Germline CDR1 reads GEAIGNYY; CDR2 reads EKD. The CDR3 has 15 residues. V lost 1 base and J lost 1; bases outside the gene matches: 4. The CDR3 DNA reads as TGTGCCTGTGACACGCTTACTGGGGGCACCGATAAACTCATCTTT. The encoded protein is CACDTLTGGTDKLIF.

This clone ranks as medium-sized. The identical CDR3 is also encoded by other nucleotide sequences in the sample. The rearrangement uses TRDV2 and TRDJ1; no reliable D call. Trimming removed 3 bases from V and 0 bases from J, with 19 bases in between. Germline V gene data show CDR1 as GEAIGNYY and CDR2 as EKD. The CDR3 spans 17 residues. The CDR3 here is CACDGLGPERDTDKLIF. CDR3 bases: TGTGCCTGTGACGGTTTGGGACCGGAAAGGGACACCGATAAACTCATCTTT.

In its sample, this clone is medium-sized. A far larger clone is only one base removed, so a read error is likely. Additional DNA sequences in this sample encode the identical CDR3. V usage is TRDV1 and J usage is TRDJ1; 10 bases fit TRDD3. Germline loops: CDR1 TSWWSYY, CDR2 QGS. This CDR3 has 18 residues. CDR3 in DNA: TGTGCTCTTGGGGAACCAGGCCCCTGTACTGGGGGATGTGGGAGACTCATCTTC. Amino acids: CALGEPGPCTGGCGRLIF.

This clone was detected a few times. This may arise from a read error, as a much more abundant clone is one base away. Other nucleotide sequences from this sample produce the same CDR3. CDR3 protein: CALGEPFLPLLTGGYLDKLIF. CDR3 DNA sequence: TGTGCTCTTGGAGAACCCTTCCTACCCCTCCTTACTGGGGGATACCTCGATAAACTCATCTTT. The rearrangement joins TRDV1 to TRDJ1; 12 nucleotides agree with TRDD3. Germline-derived CDR1 and CDR2 are TSWWSYY and QGS. The CDR3 runs 21 residues.

This clone is termed large. Only one base separates this from a far larger clonotype, so it likely reflects a read error. The chain is built from TRDV2 and TRDJ3; 7 nucleotides line up with TRDD3. Germline lookup yields CDR1 GEAIGNYY and CDR2 EKD. The CDR3 totals 25 residues. CDR3 nucleotides: TGTGCCTGTGACACCGTGAGTGGATGGGGGACCCCGCTTCGTTTATCGTCCTGGGACGCCCGACAGATGTTTTTC. Translation gives CACDTVSGWGTPLRLSSWDARQMFF.

By sample fraction, this clone is medium-sized. The V gene is TRDV2, the J gene TRDJ1; a weak D match, TRDD3 (5 bases). CDR1 is GEAIGNYY, CDR2 EKD, per germline. The V gene lost 4 bases and the J gene lost 0 bases, with 32 bases spanning the gap. The CDR3 has 21 amino acids. CDR3 in amino acids: CACDGSVPGFFGGGHTDKLIF. CDR3 DNA: TGTGCCTGTGATGGCTCAGTCCCGGGATTTTTCGGGGGGGGGCACACCGATAAACTCATCTTT.

This clone turned up a few times. This DNA translates differently at residue 16 from the TCRdb protein, which is that of a much larger clone; a read error is likely, and the protein shown is the DNA's own translation. V is TRDV2 and J is TRDJ1, with a weak D call TRDD3 (5 bases). The CDR3 totals 18 residues. Germline lookup yields CDR1 GEAIGNYY and CDR2 EKD. Here the CDR3 DNA reads TGTGCCTGTGACACCGTTAGCATTATGGGGAGCAACACCGATAAACCCATCTTT. Protein: CACDTVSIMGSNTDKPIF.

On this clone itself: A much larger clone sits a single nucleotide away, making a read error possible. The chain employs TRDV2 and TRDJ3; a possible D gene is TRDD3 (6 bases). Per germline, CDR1 GEAIGNYY and CDR2 EKD. The CDR3 has 20 residues. CDR3 DNA sequence: TGTTCCTGTGACACTCCCGGGGGACATCTCAGCTCCTGGGACACCCGACAGATGTTTTTC. Its translation: CSCDTPGGHLSSWDTRQMFF.

By share of the sample, this clone is medium-sized (0.01 to 0.1%). The rearrangement joins TRDV2 to TRDJ1; 13 bases align to TRDD3. CDR1 and CDR2 from the germline V gene are GEAIGNYY and EKD. The junction had 12 bases not matched to a gene; V was cut back by 0 bases and J by 3 bases. The CDR3 has 19 amino acids. In DNA form, the CDR3 reads TGTGCCTGTGACACCCTAATACTGGGGGATACGCAAGTCCCCGATAAACTCATCTTT. Protein: CACDTLILGDTQVPDKLIF.

Relative to its sample, this clone is medium-sized. J is TRDJ1 and V is TRDV1; D possibly corresponds to TRDD3 (8 bases). The germline V and J ends were trimmed by 9 bases and 0 bases, with 38 bases remaining between them. CDR1 is TSWWSYY and CDR2 is QGS in the germline V gene. The length of the CDR3 is 22 residues. The CDR3 bases are TGTGCTCTGAGTAAACCTCCTTCCTCGGGGCTCTGGGGGACCCCGTACACCGATAAACTCATCTTT. Amino acid sequence: CALSKPPSSGLWGTPYTDKLIF.

In regard to this clone: TCRdb has a much larger clone's protein, which differs at residue 4 from the translation of this DNA, likely because of a read error; what is shown is the protein translated from the DNA. This chain uses TRDV2 with TRDJ1; no firm D call. Germline V gene data show CDR1 as GEAIGNYY and CDR2 as EKD. The CDR3 length is 15 residues. The chain's CDR3 is CACGTVSLHTDKLIF. In DNA form, the CDR3 reads TGTGCCTGTGGCACCGTCTCCCTCCACACCGATAAACTCATCTTT.

This clone has more than one count but fewer than ten. TCRdb pairs this DNA with a much larger clone's protein that differs at residue 12, likely a read error; the protein shown was translated from the DNA. The V call is TRDV2, the J call TRDJ1; perhaps D is TRDD2 or TRDD3 (5 bases each). The CDR3 totals 19 residues. V lost 0 bases to trimming and J lost 0 bases, with 22 bases between them. CDR1 is GEAIGNYY, CDR2 EKD, per germline. CDR3 protein: CACDTVRYPTLGYTDKLIF. The CDR3 DNA reads as TGTGCCTGTGACACCGTTCGTTACCCTACTTTGGGGTACACCGATAAACTCATCTTT.

This clone appeared a few times. This likely came from a read error, as a far larger clone is one base away. Other DNA sequences in the sample encode the same CDR3. The rearrangement uses TRDV2 and TRDJ1, with D perhaps matching TRDD3 (6 bases). Germline lookup yields CDR1 GEAIGNYY and CDR2 EKD. This CDR3 region has 14 residues. In DNA form, the CDR3 reads TGTGCCTGCGACACGATGGGGGGGACCGATAAACTCATCTTT. Translation gives CACDTMGGTDKLIF.

Relative to its sample, this clone is medium-sized. This same CDR3 is encoded by further DNA sequences in the sample. The V call is TRDV2, the J call TRDJ1; TRDD3 agrees at 11 bases. The CDR3 totals 17 residues. The germline CDR1 and CDR2 sequences are GEAIGNYY and EKD. V shed 0 bases, J shed 0 bases, and the junction held 5 bases outside the gene matches. The CDR3 loop reads CACDTVSGGYDTDKLIF. Written as DNA, the CDR3 is TGTGCCTGTGACACCGTTAGTGGGGGATACGACACCGATAAACTCATCTTT.

As concerns this clone: The translation of this DNA and the TCRdb protein of a much larger clone differ at residue 8, probably owing to a read error; the protein shown here is translated from the DNA. This chain joins TRDV2 and TRDJ1; D gene ambiguous. CDR3 length equals 14 residues. Looked up from germline, CDR1 is GEAIGNYY and CDR2 is EKD. V shed 0 bases and J shed 4 bases, with 11 bases lying between them. The CDR3 spells CACDTVLSNDKLIF. CDR3 coding DNA: TGTGCCTGTGACACCGTACTGAGCAACGATAAACTCATCTTT.

The rearrangement uses TRDV2 and TRDJ1, with 9 bases matching TRDD3. Germline V gene data show CDR1 as GEAIGNYY and CDR2 as EKD. There are 18 residues in the CDR3. V lost 0 bases to trimming and J lost 1 base; unmatched junction nucleotides: 11. The CDR3 DNA reads as TGTGCCTGTGACACCATAGGGCCACTGGGGGACCCCACCGATAAACTCATCTTT. Amino acid sequence: CACDTIGPLGDPTDKLIF.

As for this clone: The protein that TCRdb holds for this DNA derives from a much larger clone and differs from the translated DNA at residue 6, which likely indicates a read error; the protein shown here is translated from the DNA. The rearrangement links TRDV2 to TRDJ1, with 12 bases matching TRDD3. The CDR3 runs 15 residues. With 0 bases clipped from V and 7 bases from J, the junction kept 5 bases outside the gene matches. The V gene's germline CDR1 is GEAIGNYY and CDR2 EKD. CDR3 coding DNA: TGTGCCTGTGACACCATACTGGGGGATACAAGTAAACTCATCTTT. Its protein is CACDTILGDTSKLIF.

In this sample, this clone turned up a few times. The translation of this DNA and the TCRdb protein of a much larger clone differ at residue 11, probably owing to a read error; the protein shown here is translated from the DNA. The CDR3 spells CALGELELRVCTDKLIF. For the CDR3, the DNA is TGTGCTCTTGGGGAACTAGAGCTGAGGGTGTGCACCGATAAACTCATCTTT. The chain uses TRDV1 and TRDJ1; D remains ambiguous. The CDR3 is made up of 17 amino acids. Trimming took 0 bases from V and 1 from J, leaving 15 bases between them. The germline V gene encodes CDR1 TSWWSYY and CDR2 QGS.

This clone has just a few counts. TCRdb has a much larger clone's protein, which differs at residue 5 from the translation of this DNA, likely because of a read error; what is shown is the protein translated from the DNA. This chain connects TRDV2 to TRDJ1, with 8 bases matching TRDD3. CDR1 is GEAIGNYY and CDR2 is EKD in the germline V gene. V was clipped by 2 bases and J by 0 bases; unmatched bases: 10. The CDR3 extends over 17 amino acids. The CDR3 protein is CACDNVQLGVDTDKLIF. The CDR3 DNA follows: TGTGCCTGTGACAACGTCCAACTGGGGGTCGACACCGATAAACTCATCTTT.

This clone qualifies as medium-sized. The chain couples TRDV2 to TRDJ3; 8 positions match TRDD3. This CDR3 is 17 amino acids long. Germline CDR1 and CDR2: GEAIGNYY and EKD. With V trimmed by 3 bases and J by 5 bases, 8 bases remained unmatched. The CDR3 here is CACDSLGDTRDTRQMFF. For the CDR3, the DNA is TGTGCCTGTGACTCGCTGGGGGACACCCGGGACACCCGACAGATGTTTTTC.

Relative to its sample, this clone is medium-sized. One base separates it from a far larger clone, so it is likely a read error. This chain joins TRDV2 and TRDJ3; D call uncertain. This CDR3 region has 25 residues. Germline values: CDR1 GEAIGNYY, CDR2 EKD. Trimming cost V 0 bases and J 1 base, with 33 bases left between them. Here the CDR3 DNA reads TGTGCCTGTGACACCGTGAGTGGATGGAGGACCCCGCTTCGTTTATCGTCCTGGGACACCCGACAGATGTTTTTC. Its protein is CACDTVSGWRTPLRLSSWDTRQMFF.